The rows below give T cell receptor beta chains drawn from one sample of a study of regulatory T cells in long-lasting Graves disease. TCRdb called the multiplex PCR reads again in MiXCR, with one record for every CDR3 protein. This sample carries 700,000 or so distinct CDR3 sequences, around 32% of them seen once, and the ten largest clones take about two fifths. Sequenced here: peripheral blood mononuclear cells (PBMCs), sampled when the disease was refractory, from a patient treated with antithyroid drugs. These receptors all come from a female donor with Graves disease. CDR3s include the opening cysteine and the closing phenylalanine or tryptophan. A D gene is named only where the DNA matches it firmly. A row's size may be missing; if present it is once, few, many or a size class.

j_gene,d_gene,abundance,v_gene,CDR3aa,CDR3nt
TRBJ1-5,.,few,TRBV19,CASKVGRWNQPQHF,TGTGCCAGTAAGGTAGGGAGGTGGAATCAGCCCCAGCATTTT
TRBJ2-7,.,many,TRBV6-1,CASGRTLEQYF,TGTGCCAGCGGGAGGACTCTCGAGCAGTACTTC
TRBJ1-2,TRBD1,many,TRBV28,CASSLRRQGRGYTF,TGTGCCAGCAGTTTACGACGACAGGGCCGAGGCTACACCTTC
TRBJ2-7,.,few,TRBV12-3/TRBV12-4,CAGIGTAVGGHLDEQYF,TGTGCCGGAATTGGGACAGCAGTCGGGGGGCATCTGGACGAGCAGTACTTC
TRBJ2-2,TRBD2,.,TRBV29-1,CSVEMTSGSSGELFF,TGCAGCGTCGAGATGACTAGCGGGAGTTCCGGGGAGCTGTTTTTT
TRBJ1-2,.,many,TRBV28,CASSSRGAGVNYGYTF,TGTGCCAGCAGCTCCCGGGGGGCAGGGGTAAACTATGGCTACACCTTC
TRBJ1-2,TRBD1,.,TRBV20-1,CSTNRGGYTF,TGCAGTACGAACAGGGGCGGCTACACCTTC
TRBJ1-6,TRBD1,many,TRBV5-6,CASSLGQGYNSPLHF,TGTGCCAGCAGCTTGGGACAGGGGTATAATTCACCCCTCCACTTT
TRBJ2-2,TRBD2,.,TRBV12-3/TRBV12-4,CASSEGLALTGELFF,TGTGCCAGCAGTGAAGGACTAGCGTTGACCGGGGAGCTGTTTTTT
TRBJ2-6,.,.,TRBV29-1,CSVTSSGANVLTF,TGCAGCGTTACTAGCTCTGGGGCCAACGTCCTGACTTTC
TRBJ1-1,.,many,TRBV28,CASSLQGTEAFF,TGTGCCAGCAGTTTACAGGGCACTGAAGCTTTCTTT
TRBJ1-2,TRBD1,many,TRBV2,CASSTDRGSYGYTF,TGTGCCAGCTCCACGGACAGGGGGTCCTATGGCTACACCTTC
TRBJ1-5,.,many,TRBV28,CASRTGRRGSNQPQHF,TGTGCCAGCAGAACGGGAAGAAGGGGGAGCAATCAGCCCCAGCATTTT
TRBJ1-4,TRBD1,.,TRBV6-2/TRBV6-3,CASSYSRDRGVEKLFF,TGTGCCAGCAGTTACTCGCGGGACAGGGGTGTAGAAAAACTGTTTTTT
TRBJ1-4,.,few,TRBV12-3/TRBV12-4,CASSPLLATNEKLFF,TGTGCCAGCAGTCCCTTGCTAGCAACTAATGAAAAACTGTTTTTT
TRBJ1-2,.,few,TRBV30,CAWSVRVDSSNYGYTF,TGTGCCTGGAGTGTACGGGTGGACAGCTCTAACTATGGCTACACCTTC
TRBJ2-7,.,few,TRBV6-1,CASSIDPLYEQYF,TGTGCCAGCAGTATCGACCCCCTCTACGAGCAGTACTTC
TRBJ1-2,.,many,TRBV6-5,CASSYSGANYGYTF,TGTGCCAGCAGTTATTCGGGAGCTAACTATGGCTACACCTTC
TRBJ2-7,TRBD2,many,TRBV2,CASSEAWTSGRYEQYF,TGTGCCAGCAGTGAAGCTTGGACTAGCGGGCGGTACGAGCAGTACTTC
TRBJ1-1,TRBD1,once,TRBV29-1,CSVGGQGKRTEAFF,TGCAGCGTGGGGGGACAGGGGAAAAGAACTGAAGCTTTCTTT
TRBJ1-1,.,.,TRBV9,CASSINKDGNTEAFF,TGTGCCAGCAGCATAAACAAGGACGGGAACACTGAAGCTTTCTTT
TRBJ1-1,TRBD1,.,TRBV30,CAWSRRQGWTEAFF,TGTGCCTGGAGTAGAAGACAGGGCTGGACTGAAGCTTTCTTT
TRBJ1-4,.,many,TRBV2,CASSVWLPGRGGAGQNNEKLFF,TGTGCCAGCAGTGTTTGGCTCCCGGGCCGAGGAGGGGCAGGACAGAATAATGAAAAACTGTTTTTT
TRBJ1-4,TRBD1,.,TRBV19,CASSTRGATNEKLFF,TGTGCCAGTAGTACCAGGGGGGCAACTAATGAAAAACTGTTTTTT
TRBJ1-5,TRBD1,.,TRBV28,CASSPMTGGQPQHF,TGTGCCAGCAGTCCAATGACAGGGGGCCAGCCCCAGCATTTT
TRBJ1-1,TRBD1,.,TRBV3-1,CASSQGNRGLSEAFF,TGTGCCAGCAGCCAAGGTAACAGGGGGCTATCTGAAGCTTTCTTT
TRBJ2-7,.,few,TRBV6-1,CASRAGGWSYEQYF,TGTGCCAGTAGGGCAGGTGGATGGTCCTACGAGCAGTACTTC
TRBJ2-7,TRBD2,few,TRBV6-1,CASSRVEGLAGYEQYF,TGTGCCAGCAGCCGAGTGGAAGGACTAGCGGGGTACGAGCAGTACTTC
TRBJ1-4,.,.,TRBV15,CATSRVSTPEEEKLFF,TGTGCCACCAGCAGAGTCAGCACGCCCGAGGAGGAAAAACTGTTTTTT
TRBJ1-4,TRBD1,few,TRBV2,CASSGDRTRDEKLFF,TGTGCCAGCAGTGGGGACAGAACGAGAGATGAAAAACTGTTTTTT
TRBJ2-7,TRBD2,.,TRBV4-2,CASSREAGDSYEQYF,TGTGCCAGCAGCCGCGAAGCGGGGGACTCCTACGAGCAGTACTTC
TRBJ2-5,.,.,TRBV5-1,CASSLGLRQETQYF,TGCGCCAGCAGCTTGGGACTCCGGCAAGAGACCCAGTACTTC